Sequencing of this T cell receptor (beta chain) was carried out in a study of T cell responses to AZD1222 COVID-19 vaccine. Findings and limits, study-wide: Regions 160-218 and 743-854 dominated among vaccine-associated CD4 TCRs spanning spike. At baseline, just five to seven AZD1222 recipients tested seropositive. Spike-specific TCRs gained breadth and depth after people received two AZD1222 doses. Donors skewed white British and female; clonal diversity was possibly underestimated.

Sequencing used immunoSEQ multiplex PCR; TCRdb keeps in-frame clones, though not all of them. Of approximately 140,000 clones in the sample, around 88% were seen once. CDR1 and CDR2 from the germline V gene are SGHDT and YYEEEE. V gave up 3 bases and J gave up 1 base; unmatched junction bases: 6. This CDR3 is 15 amino acids long. Comment on this clone: Its antigen is unidentified.

Sequencing used peripheral blood, obtained on day 0 of AZD1222 vaccination. The source is an adult in good health. This chain connects TRBV5-6 to TRBJ1-2; 7 positions match TRBD1. CDR3 DNA: TGTGCCAGCAGCTCCTCCGACAGGGATAACTATGGCTACACCTTC. It is translated as CASSSSDRDNYGYTF.